This TCR beta chain comes out of a study of T cell repertoires in cytomegalovirus infection. Notes on the study in general: Summed public TCR beta family frequency identified CMV carriers bearing the relevant HLA.

A note on this clonotype: Its target is unknown.

Trimming at V came to 3 bases and at J to 4 bases, leaving 11 bases not matched to a gene. CDR3 length equals 17 residues. Germline assignment: CDR1 SGHRS and CDR2 YFSETQ. TCRdb reprocessed the reads with MiXCR, giving one entry per CDR3 protein. The sample lists hundreds of thousands of distinct CDR3 sequences, approximately 33% occurring once. The sequence was collected from a human donor in good health (CMV status not recorded). Some clones in this sample may be carry-over from other donors' samples. The specimen comprised cultured PBMCs, sampled from culture after CMV antigen stimulation. The chain has TRBV5-1 and TRBJ2-2, with 8 bases that match TRBD2. In DNA, the CDR3 is TGCGCCAGCAGCTCCCAGCCGGGAGGGGTAGGCACCGGGGAGCTGTTTTTT. This sequence encodes CASSSQPGGVGTGELFF. Looking up the rest from reference TRBV5-1 and TRBJ2-2 gives the full variable domain: KAGVTQTPRYLIKTRGQQVTLSCSPISGHRSVSWYQQTPGQGLQFLFEYFSETQRNKGNFPGRFSGRQFSNSRSEMNVSTLELGDSALYLCASSSQPGGVGTGELFFGEGSRLTVL.